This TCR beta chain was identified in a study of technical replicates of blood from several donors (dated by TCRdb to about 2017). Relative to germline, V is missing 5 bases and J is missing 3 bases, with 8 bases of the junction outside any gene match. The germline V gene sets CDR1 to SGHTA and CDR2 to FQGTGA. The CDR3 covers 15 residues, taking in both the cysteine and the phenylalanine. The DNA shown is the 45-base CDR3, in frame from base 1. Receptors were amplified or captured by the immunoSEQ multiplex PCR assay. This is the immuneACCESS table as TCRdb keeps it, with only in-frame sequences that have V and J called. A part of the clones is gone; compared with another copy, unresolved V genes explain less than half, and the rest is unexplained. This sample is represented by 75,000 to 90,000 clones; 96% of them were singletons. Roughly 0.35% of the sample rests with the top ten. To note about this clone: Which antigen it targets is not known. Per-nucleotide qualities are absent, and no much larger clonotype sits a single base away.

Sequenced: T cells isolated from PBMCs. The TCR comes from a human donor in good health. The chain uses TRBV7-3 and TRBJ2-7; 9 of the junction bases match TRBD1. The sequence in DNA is TGTGCCAGCAGCCTTCAACAGGGGGCCTACTACGAGCAGTACTTC. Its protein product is CASSLQQGAYYEQYF.